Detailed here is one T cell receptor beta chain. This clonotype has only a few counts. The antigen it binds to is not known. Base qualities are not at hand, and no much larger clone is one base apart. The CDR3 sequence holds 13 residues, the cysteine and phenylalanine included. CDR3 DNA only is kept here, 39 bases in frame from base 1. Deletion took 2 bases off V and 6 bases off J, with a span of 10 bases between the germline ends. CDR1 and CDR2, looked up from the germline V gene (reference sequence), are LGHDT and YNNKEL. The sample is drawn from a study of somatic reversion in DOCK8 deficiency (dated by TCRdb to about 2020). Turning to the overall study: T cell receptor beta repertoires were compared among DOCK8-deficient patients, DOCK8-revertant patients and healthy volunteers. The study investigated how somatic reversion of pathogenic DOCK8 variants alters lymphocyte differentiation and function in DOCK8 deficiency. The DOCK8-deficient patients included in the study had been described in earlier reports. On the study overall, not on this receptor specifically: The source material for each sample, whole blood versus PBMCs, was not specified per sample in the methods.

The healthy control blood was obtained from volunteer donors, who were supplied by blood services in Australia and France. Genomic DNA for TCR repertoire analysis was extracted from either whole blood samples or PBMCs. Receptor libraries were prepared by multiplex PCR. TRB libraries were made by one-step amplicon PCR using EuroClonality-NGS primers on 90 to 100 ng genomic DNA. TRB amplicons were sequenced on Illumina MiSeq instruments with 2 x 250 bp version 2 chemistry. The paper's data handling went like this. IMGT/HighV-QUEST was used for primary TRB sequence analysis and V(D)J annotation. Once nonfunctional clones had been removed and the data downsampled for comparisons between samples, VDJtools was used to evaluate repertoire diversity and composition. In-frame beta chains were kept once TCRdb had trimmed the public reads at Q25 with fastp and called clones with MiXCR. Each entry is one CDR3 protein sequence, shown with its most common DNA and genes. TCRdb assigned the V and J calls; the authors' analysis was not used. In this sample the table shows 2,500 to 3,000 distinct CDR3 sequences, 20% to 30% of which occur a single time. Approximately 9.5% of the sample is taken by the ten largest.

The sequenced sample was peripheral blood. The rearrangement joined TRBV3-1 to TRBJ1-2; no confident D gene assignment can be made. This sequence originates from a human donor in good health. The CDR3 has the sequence CASSQRVQNGYTF. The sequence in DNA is TGTGCCAGCAGCCAAAGGGTGCAGAATGGCTACACCTTC.